The 25 T cell receptor beta chains given below trace back to one sample, sequenced in a study of breast tumors, draining lymph nodes, adjacent tissues. Breast cancer patients provided tissue from their axillary draining lymph nodes. TCRdb processed the multiplex PCR reads anew with MiXCR; each CDR3 protein has one entry. The data contain under 250,000 distinct CDR3 sequences, roughly 32% of them seen just once; the ten biggest clones take up 1.1% to 1.5%. Source material: axillary lymph node tissue. The origin of the receptors is a female donor with breast cancer. Some clones in this sample may be carry-over from other donors' samples.

This clonotype showed up many times. This chain uses TRBV11-3 with TRBJ2-1, with TRBD2 matching over 13 bases. The CDR3 is 15 amino acids. Germline assignment: CDR1 SGHNT and CDR2 YENEEA. The V segment lost 5 bases and the J segment 8 bases; nucleotides outside the gene matches: 6. The CDR3 loop reads CASSRRTSGSYEQFF. The CDR3 nucleotides are TGTGCCAGCAGCAGAAGGACTAGCGGGAGTTATGAGCAGTTCTTC.

This clonotype came up many times. V usage is TRBV3-1 and J usage is TRBJ1-3, with 7 bases fitting TRBD1. Losses at the gene ends were 1 base for V and 4 bases for J; bases not matched to a gene: 10. This CDR3 comprises 17 residues. Germline lookup yields CDR1 LGHDT and CDR2 YNNKEL (reference sequence). The chain's CDR3 is CASSQAPTGRTGNTIYF. The CDR3 bases are TGTGCCAGCAGCCAAGCACCGACAGGGAGGACCGGAAACACCATATATTTT.

The chain joins TRBV2 to TRBJ1-6; the match to TRBD1 covers 9 bases. The CDR3 contains 15 residues. V lost 10 bases to trimming and J lost 5 bases; unmatched junction nucleotides: 9. Germline V gene lookup returns CDR1 SNHLY and CDR2 FYNNEI. The CDR3 loop is CATATGTGNNSPLHF. CDR3 in DNA: TGTGCCACGGCCACCGGGACAGGGAATAATTCACCCCTCCACTTT.

This clonotype was counted ten times or more. V and J are TRBV5-4 and TRBJ2-3, with 7 bases fitting TRBD2. The CDR3 is 16 amino acids. The junction had 10 bases not matched to a gene; V was cut back by 5 bases and J by 1 base. Germline CDR1 reads SGHNT; CDR2 reads YYREEE (reference sequence). CDR3 region: CASRQDPGLGTDTQYF. The CDR3 DNA follows: TGTGCCAGCAGACAAGACCCCGGACTAGGCACAGATACGCAGTATTTT.

Comments on this clonotype: It is likely a read error, because the conserved phenylalanine at the end of the CDR3 is missing. The rearrangement uses TRBV7-2 and TRBJ2-2, with 11 bases fitting TRBD2. Germline V gene data show CDR1 as SGHTA and CDR2 as FQGNSA. V gave up 2 bases and J gave up 7 bases; unmatched junction bases: 3. This CDR3 has 15 residues. The CDR3 region has the DNA TGTGCCAGCAGCTTAACTAGCGGGAGTATCGGGGAGCTGTTTTCT. Amino acid sequence: CASSLTSGSIGELFS.

This clonotype occurred many times. Here the CDR3 reads CASSPPGYTF. For the CDR3, the DNA is TGTGCCAGCAGTCCCCCAGGCTACACCTTC. The chain combines TRBV28 with TRBJ1-2; D is uncertain. CDR3 length equals 10 residues. With 5 bases removed from V and 8 bases from J, the gap between germline ends came to 6 bases. The germline CDR1 and CDR2 sequences are MDHEN and SYDVKM.

This clonotype was seen at least ten times. V and J are TRBV20-1 and TRBJ2-5; D is possibly TRBD1 (5 bases). Germline V lookup: CDR1 DFQATT, CDR2 SNEGSKA (reference sequence). There are 13 residues in the CDR3. Deletions cut 6 bases from V and 5 bases from J, with 16 bases between. For the CDR3, the DNA is TGCAGTGCCGCAAGTCAGGGTGGGGAGACCCAGTACTTC. It translates to CSAASQGGETQYF.

In this sample, this clonotype turned up a few times. Given a much more abundant clone one base away, this may be a read error. V usage is TRBV20-1 and J usage is TRBJ2-3; D gene uncertain. This CDR3 spans 14 amino acids. Germline values: CDR1 DFQATT, CDR2 SNEGSKA (reference sequence). The DNA for the CDR3 is TGCAGTGCTAGAGCGGCAAGTGGCACAAATACGCGGTATTTT. Translation gives CSARAASGTNTRYF.

This clonotype was seen ten or more times. The junction and the germline gene differ at one end; a read error may be behind it. This chain uses TRBV30 with TRBJ2-5, with 11 bases identical to TRBD1. Germline V gene lookup returns CDR1 GTSNPN and CDR2 SVGIG (reference sequence). The CDR3 has 13 amino acids. CDR3 bases: TGTGCTTGGACAGGGGGCCGGCAAGAGACCCAGTACTTC. Its protein is CAWTGGRQETQYF.

The table lists this clonotype with many counts. The V gene is TRBV20-1, the J gene TRBJ2-7; 7 bases align to TRBD2. V lost 0 bases, J lost 0 bases, and 8 bases stayed unmatched. The CDR3 length is 16 residues. CDR1 DFQATT and CDR2 SNEGSKA come from the germline V gene (reference sequence). In nucleotides, the CDR3 is TGCAGTGCTAGAGATTACTACCGGGACTACTCCTACGAGCAGTACTTC. Translation gives CSARDYYRDYSYEQYF.

The chain has TRBV24-1 and TRBJ1-4, with a weak D call TRBD1 (5 bases). Germline CDR1 KGHDR, CDR2 SFDVKD. Deletions cut 3 bases from V and 5 bases from J, with 12 bases between. The CDR3 sequence is 15 residues long. The CDR3: CATSDPGNDNEKLFF. In nucleotides, the CDR3 is TGTGCCACCAGTGATCCAGGGAACGACAATGAAAAACTGTTTTTT.

The V and J genes are TRBV6-5 and TRBJ2-7, with TRBD1 identical over 12 bases. V shed 5 bases, J shed 9 bases, and the junction held 8 bases outside the gene matches. Germline CDR1 reads MNHEY; CDR2 reads SVGAGI. This CDR3 region has 14 residues. CDR3 DNA sequence: TGTGCCAGCAGTCCCACCGGGACAGGGGGCGTGCAGTACTTC. This sequence encodes CASSPTGTGGVQYF.

This clonotype was found many times. A clone one base away is much larger, so this may be a read error. CDR3 loop: CASRSGVVGGYTF. The CDR3 coding sequence is TGTGCCAGCAGGTCAGGGGTGGTAGGTGGCTACACCTTC. This chain uses TRBV7-9 with TRBJ1-2, with D possibly matching TRBD1 (6 bases). The CDR3 totals 13 residues. V was shortened by 6 bases and J by 7 bases, with 15 bases between the two germline ends. CDR1 and CDR2 (germline): SEHNR, FQNEAQ (reference sequence).

This clonotype has only a few counts. The chain is built from TRBV19 and TRBJ1-1; D is unclear. The CDR3 covers 14 residues. Looked up from germline, CDR1 is LNHDA and CDR2 is SQIVND (reference sequence). Trimming took 6 bases from V and 0 from J, leaving 11 bases between them. Here the CDR3 reads CASRLHSMNTEAFF. In nucleotides, the CDR3 is TGTGCCAGTAGGCTCCACAGCATGAACACTGAAGCTTTCTTT.

This clonotype was seen more than once but under ten times. This may be a read error: a much more frequent sequence differs by one nucleotide. This rearrangement joins TRBV20-1 to TRBJ2-7; TRBD2 is a possible D gene (6 bases). The CDR3 has 11 residues. Germline loops: CDR1 DFQATT, CDR2 SNEGSKA (reference sequence). In nucleotides, the CDR3 is TGCAGTGGGAGGGACCTCCGTGTTGAGTCCTTC. It specifies CSGRDLRVESF.

This clonotype was seen ten or more times. V usage is TRBV3-1 and J usage is TRBJ2-6, with D maybe TRBD1 (5 bases). V was shortened by 4 bases and J by 3 bases, with 13 bases between the two germline ends. This CDR3 has 16 residues. CDR1 and CDR2 (germline): LGHDT, YNNKEL (reference sequence). CDR3 sequence reads: CASSPSAGLGANVLTF. CDR3 coding DNA: TGTGCCAGCAGCCCTTCGGCAGGGCTTGGGGCCAACGTCCTGACTTTC.

At least ten counts were recorded for this clonotype. The chain employs TRBV11-2 and TRBJ1-4; a weak D match, TRBD1 (6 bases). The CDR3 sequence is 15 residues long. Trimming took 1 base from V and 5 from J, leaving 11 bases between them. Germline assignment: CDR1 SGHAT and CDR2 FQNNGV. The CDR3 protein is CASSLGYRENEKLFF. The CDR3 DNA follows: TGTGCCAGCAGCTTAGGATACAGGGAGAATGAAAAACTGTTTTTT.

The chain has TRBV7-9 and TRBJ2-7; 9 bases align to TRBD2. The CDR3 consists of 14 residues. V lost 5 bases to trimming and J lost 0 bases; unmatched junction nucleotides: 2. The germline gives CDR1 SEHNR, CDR2 FQNEAQ (reference sequence). The DNA for the CDR3 is TGTGCCAGCAGCGATAGCGGGAGCTCCTACGAGCAGTACTTC. Translated, it gives CASSDSGSSYEQYF.

This clonotype showed up many times. V and J are TRBV5-6 and TRBJ2-2, with a possible D match to TRBD1 (6 bases). Per germline, CDR1 SGHDT and CDR2 YYEEEE. The CDR3 is 16 residues long. With 4 bases removed from V and 4 bases from J, the gap between germline ends came to 17 bases. CDR3 sequence reads: CASSPTPRGGTGELFF. The CDR3 DNA is TGTGCCAGCAGCCCCACCCCCAGGGGCGGCACCGGGGAGCTGTTTTTT.

Ten or more counts support this clonotype. V is TRBV20-1 and J is TRBJ2-7; possible D gene TRBD2, 5 bases. Germline V gives CDR1 DFQATT, CDR2 SNEGSKA (reference sequence). Trimming shortened V by 5 bases and J by 0 bases, and 8 bases separated the two germline ends. This CDR3 has 12 amino acids. CDR3 coding DNA: TGCAGTGCTGCTGACTACTCCTACGAGCAGTACTTC. This translates into CSAADYSYEQYF.

This clonotype was seen a handful of times. A much larger clone differs from this one at a single base, so this may be a read error. This is likely a read error, given that the CDR3 carries no conserved phenylalanine or tryptophan at its end. The chain joins TRBV7-9 to TRBJ1-2, with 7 bases that match TRBD1. Germline V CDR1 and CDR2: SEHNR, FQNEAQ (reference sequence). The CDR3 runs to 14 residues. Losses at the gene ends were 3 bases for V and 8 bases for J; bases not matched to a gene: 9. CDR3 loop: CASSFPTGWLGYTL. CDR3 sequence (DNA): TGTGCCAGCAGCTTCCCGACAGGGTGGTTAGGCTACACCCTC.

The table lists this clonotype with a count of one. The rearrangement joins TRBV20-1 to TRBJ2-1; D remains unclear. The CDR3 contains 12 residues. From germline, CDR1 is DFQATT and CDR2 SNEGSKA (reference sequence). CDR3 sequence: CSQSTGQNTQFF. The CDR3 DNA sequence: TGCAGCCAATCTACCGGGCAAAATACGCAGTTCTTC.

This clonotype was picked up many times. DNA for the CDR3: TGTGCCAGTAACCCTCGGACAGGGACAGGGGCCAACGTCCTGACTTTC. Translated, it gives CASNPRTGTGANVLTF. The rearrangement joins TRBV19 to TRBJ2-6; 8 bases map to TRBD1. The J segment lost 4 bases and the V segment lost 7 bases, leaving 9 bases of the junction unmatched. This CDR3 has 16 residues. Per germline, CDR1 LNHDA and CDR2 SQIVND (reference sequence). Looking up the rest from reference TRBV19 and TRBJ2-6 gives the full variable domain: DGGITQSPKYLFRKEGQNVTLSCEQNLNHDAMYWYRQDPGQGLRLIYYSQIVNDFQKGDIAEGYSVSREKKESFPLTVTSAQKNPTAFYLCASNPRTGTGANVLTFGAGSRLTVL.

This clonotype was observed many times. The V gene is TRBV5-4, the J gene TRBJ1-5; D uncertain. The CDR3 spans 13 residues. CDR1 is SGHNT and CDR2 is YYREEE in the germline V gene (reference sequence). V gave up 2 bases and J gave up 8 bases, with 11 bases separating them. Here the CDR3 DNA reads TGTGCCAGCAGCTTAACGCCGGACGAGCCCCAGCATTTT. This sequence encodes CASSLTPDEPQHF.

This clonotype was recorded many times. The chain uses TRBV9 and TRBJ2-1; D uncertain. The germline V gene encodes CDR1 SGDLS and CDR2 YYNGEE. Trimming pared 4 bases from V and 4 bases from J, leaving 18 bases between. This CDR3 is 16 amino acids long. CDR3 nucleotides: TGTGCCAGCAGCCCGGAAGCTAGACTTCTGTACAATGAGCAGTTCTTC. It specifies CASSPEARLLYNEQFF.